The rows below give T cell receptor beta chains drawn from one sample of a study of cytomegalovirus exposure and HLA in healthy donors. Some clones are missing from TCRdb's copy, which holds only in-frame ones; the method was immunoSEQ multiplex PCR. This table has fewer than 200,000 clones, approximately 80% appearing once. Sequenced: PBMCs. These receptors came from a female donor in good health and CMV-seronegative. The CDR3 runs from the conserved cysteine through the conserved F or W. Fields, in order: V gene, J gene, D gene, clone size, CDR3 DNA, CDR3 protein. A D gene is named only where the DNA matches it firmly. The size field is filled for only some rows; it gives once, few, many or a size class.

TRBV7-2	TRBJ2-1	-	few	TGTGCCAGCAGCTTAACGAGATTGATCTTC	CASSLTRLIF
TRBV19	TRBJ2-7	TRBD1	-	TGTGCCAGTAGTGGGACAGGGCCTGGTTCCTACGAGCAGTACTTC	CASSGTGPGSYEQYF
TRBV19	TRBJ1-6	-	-	TGTGCCAGTGGGGGCAGGCATTATAATTCACCCCTCCACTTT	CASGGRHYNSPLHF
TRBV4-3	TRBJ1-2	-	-	TGCGCCAGCAGCCAAGATATCAGGGAACTATGGAGCTACACCTTC	CASSQDIRELWSYTF
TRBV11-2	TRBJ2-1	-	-	TGTGCCAGCGGGAGATCTTACAATGAGCAGTTCTTC	CASGRSYNEQFF
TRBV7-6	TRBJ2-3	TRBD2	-	TGTGCCAGCAGCCTGGTTTTGCGGGGGGGCCCAGATACGCAGTATTTT	CASSLVLRGGPDTQYF
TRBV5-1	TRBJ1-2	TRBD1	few	TGCGCCAGCAGCTTGCAGGGGGCGGACGGCTACACCTTC	CASSLQGADGYTF
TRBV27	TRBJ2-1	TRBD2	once	TGTGCCAGCAGCCTCGGACTAGCGGGGGTCAATGAGCAGTTCTTC	CASSLGLAGVNEQFF
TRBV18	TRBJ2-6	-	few	TGTGCCAGCTCACCGTTACAGGGTATAGGGACTGGGGCCAACGTCCTGACTTTC	CASSPLQGIGTGANVLTF
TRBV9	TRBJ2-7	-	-	TGTGCCAGCAGCGCTAGCTCCTACGAGCAGTACTTC	CASSASSYEQYF
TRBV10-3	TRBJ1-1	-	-	TGTGCCATCAGTGATCAGGGGATAGCTTTCTTT	CAISDQGIAFF
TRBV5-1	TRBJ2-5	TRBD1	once	TGCGCCAGCAGCTCTCAGGGGGCACGGGAGACCCAGTACTTC	CASSSQGARETQYF
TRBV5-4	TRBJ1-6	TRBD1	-	TGTGCCAGCAGCTTCGGACAGGGGAAAAATTCACCCCTCCACTTT	CASSFGQGKNSPLHF
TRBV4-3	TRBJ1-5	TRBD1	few	TGCGCCAGCAGCCAATCGACAGGGGGCGGGCAGCCCCAGCATTTT	CASSQSTGGGQPQHF
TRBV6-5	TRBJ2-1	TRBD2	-	TGTGCCAGCAGGGGCTCTAGCGGGAGAAGGAATGAGCAGTTCTTC	CASRGSSGRRNEQFF
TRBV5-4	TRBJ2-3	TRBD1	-	TGTGCCAGCAGCGAAAGACAGGGCGCAGATACGCAGTATTTT	CASSERQGADTQYF
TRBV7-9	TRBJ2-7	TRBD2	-	TGTGCCAGCAGCCCCTTAGCGGGAGCGGTCGAGCAGTACTTC	CASSPLAGAVEQYF
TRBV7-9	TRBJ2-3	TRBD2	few	TGTGCCAGCAGCTCGGCTAGCGGGGGCGCAGATACGCAGTATTTT	CASSSASGGADTQYF
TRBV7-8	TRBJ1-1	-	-	TGTGCCAGCAGCTTAGAACAGAACACTGAAGCTTTCTTT	CASSLEQNTEAFF
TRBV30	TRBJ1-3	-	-	TGTGCCTGGACCCTTTTAAACACCATATATTTT	CAWTLLNTIYF
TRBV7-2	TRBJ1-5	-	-	TGTGCCAGCAGCTTATCTTATGGCAGCAATCAGCCCCAGCATTTT	CASSLSYGSNQPQHF
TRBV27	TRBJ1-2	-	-	TGTGCCAGCAGTTTAGGAGGGAGACTTAACTATGGCTACACCTTC	CASSLGGRLNYGYTF
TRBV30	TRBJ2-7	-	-	TGTGCTTGGAGCCCGCAGGGCTACGAGCAGTACTTC	CAWSPQGYEQYF
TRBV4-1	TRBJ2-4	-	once	TGCGCCAGCAGCCAAGATAGGTGGACAGACGAGGCCAAAAACATTCAGTACTTC	CASSQDRWTDEAKNIQYF
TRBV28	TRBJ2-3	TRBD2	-	TGTGCCAGCAGTTTAGGCGGGACTAGCGCTAGCACAGATACGCAGTATTTT	CASSLGGTSASTDTQYF
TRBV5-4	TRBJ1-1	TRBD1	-	TGTGCCAGCAGCCTACAGGGGACTAACACTGAAGCTTTCTTT	CASSLQGTNTEAFF
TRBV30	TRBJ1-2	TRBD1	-	TGTGCCTGGAGTGCCGGGGACAGGGAATTGCGGGGCTACACCTTC	CAWSAGDRELRGYTF
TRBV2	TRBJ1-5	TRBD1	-	TGTGCCAGCAGTGAAGCTAAGGGGGCTCACAGCAATCAGCCCCAGCATTTT	CASSEAKGAHSNQPQHF
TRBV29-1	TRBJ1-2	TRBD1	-	TGCAGCACCTTGACAGGGCTCGGCTACACCTTC	CSTLTGLGYTF
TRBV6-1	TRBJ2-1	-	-	TGTGCCAGCAGTCTGACAGAGCCAAGGGAGCAGTTCTTC	CASSLTEPREQFF
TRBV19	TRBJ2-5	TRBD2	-	TGTGCCAGTAGGGGCTCAGCGGGGGGTAACCAAGAGACCCAGTACTTC	CASRGSAGGNQETQYF
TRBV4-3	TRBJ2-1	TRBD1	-	TGCGCCAGCAGCCCCTCGACAGGGGGGGTTCATGAGCAGTTCTTC	CASSPSTGGVHEQFF
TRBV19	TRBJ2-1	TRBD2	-	TGTGCCAGTAGAACCTCTAGCGGGTCGGGAGGGCAGTTCTTC	CASRTSSGSGGQFF
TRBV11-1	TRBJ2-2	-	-	TGTGCCAGCAGCCTGGGAGAGGCCGGGGAGCTGTTTTTT	CASSLGEAGELFF
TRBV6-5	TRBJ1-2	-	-	TGTGCCAGCAGTTACCCCCCCCCGAGGATGTATGGCTACACCTTC	CASSYPPPRMYGYTF
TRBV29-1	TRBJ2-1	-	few	TGCAGCGCCAGTAGGGACAACTCTTACAATGAGCAGTTCTTC	CSASRDNSYNEQFF
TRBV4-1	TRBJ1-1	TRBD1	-	TGCGCCAGCAGCCAAGACCGGGACAGAAGTTTCTCCCCCGGAAGCCCTGAAGCTTTCTTT	CASSQDRDRSFSPGSPEAFF
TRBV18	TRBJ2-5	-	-	TGTGCCAGCGGCCCCCGGGAAGAGACCCAGTACTTC	CASGPREETQYF
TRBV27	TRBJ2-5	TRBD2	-	TGTGCCAGCAGTATTCTAGCGGGGCAAGAGACCCAGTACTTC	CASSILAGQETQYF
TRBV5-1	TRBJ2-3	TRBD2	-	TGCGCCAGCAGCTTGACGGGGGGACCTAGCACAGATACGCAGTATTTT	CASSLTGGPSTDTQYF
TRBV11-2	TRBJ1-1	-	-	TGTGCCAGCAGCTTAGGACAGCTCAACACTGAAGCTTTCTTT	CASSLGQLNTEAFF
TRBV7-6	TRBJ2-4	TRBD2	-	TGTGCCAGCAGCTTAGGCACTAGCGCGCTAGCCAAAAACAGTCAGTACTTC	CASSLGTSALAKNSQYF
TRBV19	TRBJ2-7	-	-	TGTGCCAGTCGACTAGGCTCTACAGGAGAGCAGTACTTC	CASRLGSTGEQYF
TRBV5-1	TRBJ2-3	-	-	TGCGCCAGCAGCTTAGCGGGCACAGATACGCAGTATTTT	CASSLAGTDTQYF
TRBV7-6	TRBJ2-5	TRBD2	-	TGTGCCAGCAGCTTAGGAGCGCTAGCGGGAGATCCCCAGTACTTC	CASSLGALAGDPQYF
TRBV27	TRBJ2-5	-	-	TGTGCCAGCAGTTTTTACGGAGACAGGCGCCAAGAGACCCAGTACTTC	CASSFYGDRRQETQYF
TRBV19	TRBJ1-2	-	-	TGTGCCAGTAGTACTAGTCTGCGGGGGAACTATGGCTACACCTTC	CASSTSLRGNYGYTF
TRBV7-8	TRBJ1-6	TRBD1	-	TGTGCCAGCAGCTTCCGACAGGGGTATTCACCCCTCCACTTT	CASSFRQGYSPLHF
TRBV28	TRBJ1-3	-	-	TGTGCCGGCGCTAGCTCTTTCGGAAACACCATATATTTT	CAGASSFGNTIYF
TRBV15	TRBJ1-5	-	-	TGTGCCACCAGCAGAGAGGTAGGGGTGGTTCAGCCCCAGCATTTT	CATSREVGVVQPQHF
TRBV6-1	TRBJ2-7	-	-	TGTGCCAGCAGTGAACAGGTCTACGAGCAGTACTTC	CASSEQVYEQYF
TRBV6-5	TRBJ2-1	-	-	TGTGCCAGCAGTTCTGGCGGGGGCCTCTTATACAATGAGCAGTTCTTC	CASSSGGGLLYNEQFF
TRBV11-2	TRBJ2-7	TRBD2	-	TGTGCCAGCAGCTCGTCTAGCGGGACTTACGAGCAGTACTTC	CASSSSSGTYEQYF
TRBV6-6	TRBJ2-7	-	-	TGTGCCAGCAGTTACCGGACAGGGAGGGGGTACGAGCAGTACTTC	CASSYRTGRGYEQYF
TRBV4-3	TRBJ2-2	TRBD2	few	TGCGCCAGCAGTCATTCTAGCGGTGATAACACCGGGGAGCTGTTTTTT	CASSHSSGDNTGELFF
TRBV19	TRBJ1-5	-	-	TGTGCCAGTAGTATAGTAGAGGGGGTCAATCAGCCCCAGCATTTT	CASSIVEGVNQPQHF
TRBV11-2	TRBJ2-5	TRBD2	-	TGTGCCAGCAGGGAGACTAGCCGGTGGGAGCAGTACTTC	CASRETSRWEQYF
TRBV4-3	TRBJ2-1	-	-	TGCGCCAGCACCCGGGGGACGGAGTCCTACAATGAGCAGTTCTTC	CASTRGTESYNEQFF
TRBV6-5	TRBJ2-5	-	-	TGTGCCAGCAGCTACAGGGAGAGAGAGACCCAGTACTTC	CASSYRERETQYF
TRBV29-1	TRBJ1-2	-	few	TGCAGCGTTGAGGCGGGGTCCGAGTCGTACTATGGCTACACCTTC	CSVEAGSESYYGYTF